This is a list of T cell receptor beta chains from one sample in a study of CXCR3-negative and CXCR3-positive naive CD8 T cells. No DNA is given; TCRdb re-called the 5' RACE reads and lists each CDR3 protein once. The sample table includes some 140,000 distinct CDR3 sequences. The sample taken for sequencing was naive CXCR3+ CD8+ T cells from blood. The receptors originated from a human donor in good health. Some clones in this sample may be carry-over from other donors' samples. Both conserved end residues are part of each CDR3. Fields, in order: J gene, V gene, CDR3 protein.

j_call: TRBJ1-1; v_call: TRBV6-6; cdr3_aa: CASSYPGGLNTEAFF
j_call: TRBJ2-7; v_call: TRBV7-9; cdr3_aa: CASSSRSSESSYEQYF
j_call: TRBJ2-5; v_call: TRBV4-2; cdr3_aa: CASSQERDRGQSGTQYF
j_call: TRBJ1-2; v_call: TRBV10-2; cdr3_aa: CASSSERANYGYTF
j_call: TRBJ2-1; v_call: TRBV28; cdr3_aa: CASSLGTSGGAGLWSEQFF
j_call: TRBJ2-7; v_call: TRBV4-3; cdr3_aa: CASSQVEGSDEQYF
j_call: TRBJ2-7; v_call: TRBV14; cdr3_aa: CASSQGTSVGQYF
j_call: TRBJ2-7; v_call: TRBV9; cdr3_aa: CASSVGGDLTYEQYF
j_call: TRBJ2-1; v_call: TRBV11-2; cdr3_aa: CASSLGQGSLDEQFF
j_call: TRBJ1-2; v_call: TRBV28; cdr3_aa: CASSFTTSYGYTF
j_call: TRBJ1-1; v_call: TRBV14; cdr3_aa: CASSPRHIIRTEAFF
j_call: TRBJ2-5; v_call: TRBV5-1; cdr3_aa: CASSPHGDQETQYF
j_call: TRBJ2-1; v_call: TRBV29-1; cdr3_aa: CSVERGHNEQFF
j_call: TRBJ1-5; v_call: TRBV7-9; cdr3_aa: CASSFGVGSNQPQHF
j_call: TRBJ1-6; v_call: TRBV10-3; cdr3_aa: CAISVAGSYSPLHF
j_call: TRBJ2-1; v_call: TRBV4-2; cdr3_aa: CASSHGARAEQFF
j_call: TRBJ2-2; v_call: TRBV28; cdr3_aa: CASSTTSNTGELFF
j_call: TRBJ2-1; v_call: TRBV7-3; cdr3_aa: CASSPYPGGSSYNEQFF
j_call: TRBJ2-7; v_call: TRBV28; cdr3_aa: CASSLLPYYEQYF
j_call: TRBJ2-1; v_call: TRBV29-1; cdr3_aa: CSVEEPTSGRDNEQFF
j_call: TRBJ1-1; v_call: TRBV12-3/TRBV12-4; cdr3_aa: CASSVGVGRGTEAFF
j_call: TRBJ2-7; v_call: TRBV10-3; cdr3_aa: CAISDLAYSYEQYF
j_call: TRBJ2-7; v_call: TRBV7-9; cdr3_aa: CASSPPGGPDYEQYF
j_call: TRBJ1-6; v_call: TRBV4-1; cdr3_aa: CASSQDHPLADEHNSPLHF
j_call: TRBJ1-5; v_call: TRBV24-1; cdr3_aa: CATSDSKASNQPQHF
j_call: TRBJ2-2; v_call: TRBV7-9; cdr3_aa: CASSPLGTGELFF
j_call: TRBJ2-1; v_call: TRBV7-6; cdr3_aa: CASSLVHFGTGYNEQFF
j_call: TRBJ2-5; v_call: TRBV7-2; cdr3_aa: CASSYLIGGETQYF
j_call: TRBJ1-5; v_call: TRBV25-1; cdr3_aa: CASSDGGQPQHF
j_call: TRBJ2-7; v_call: TRBV11-2; cdr3_aa: CASSWSGPNEQYF
j_call: TRBJ1-1; v_call: TRBV21-1; cdr3_aa: CASSYLWGSRPEAFF
j_call: TRBJ1-5; v_call: TRBV4-1; cdr3_aa: CASSPSYSNQPQHF
j_call: TRBJ2-1; v_call: TRBV4-1; cdr3_aa: CASSWDRGHEQFF
j_call: TRBJ2-7; v_call: TRBV5-4; cdr3_aa: CASSLSAAVDEQYF
j_call: TRBJ2-1; v_call: TRBV28; cdr3_aa: CASSFLAGGISYNEQFF
j_call: TRBJ2-1; v_call: TRBV10-1; cdr3_aa: CASRAEEASYNEQFF
j_call: TRBJ2-7; v_call: TRBV6-2/TRBV6-3; cdr3_aa: CASSYPFGGIQQYF
j_call: TRBJ1-2; v_call: TRBV29-1; cdr3_aa: CSVEPGTHNYGYTF
j_call: TRBJ2-3; v_call: TRBV2; cdr3_aa: CASSHGYATDTQHF
j_call: TRBJ1-1; v_call: TRBV6-6; cdr3_aa: CASSYPSAVPGTEAFF